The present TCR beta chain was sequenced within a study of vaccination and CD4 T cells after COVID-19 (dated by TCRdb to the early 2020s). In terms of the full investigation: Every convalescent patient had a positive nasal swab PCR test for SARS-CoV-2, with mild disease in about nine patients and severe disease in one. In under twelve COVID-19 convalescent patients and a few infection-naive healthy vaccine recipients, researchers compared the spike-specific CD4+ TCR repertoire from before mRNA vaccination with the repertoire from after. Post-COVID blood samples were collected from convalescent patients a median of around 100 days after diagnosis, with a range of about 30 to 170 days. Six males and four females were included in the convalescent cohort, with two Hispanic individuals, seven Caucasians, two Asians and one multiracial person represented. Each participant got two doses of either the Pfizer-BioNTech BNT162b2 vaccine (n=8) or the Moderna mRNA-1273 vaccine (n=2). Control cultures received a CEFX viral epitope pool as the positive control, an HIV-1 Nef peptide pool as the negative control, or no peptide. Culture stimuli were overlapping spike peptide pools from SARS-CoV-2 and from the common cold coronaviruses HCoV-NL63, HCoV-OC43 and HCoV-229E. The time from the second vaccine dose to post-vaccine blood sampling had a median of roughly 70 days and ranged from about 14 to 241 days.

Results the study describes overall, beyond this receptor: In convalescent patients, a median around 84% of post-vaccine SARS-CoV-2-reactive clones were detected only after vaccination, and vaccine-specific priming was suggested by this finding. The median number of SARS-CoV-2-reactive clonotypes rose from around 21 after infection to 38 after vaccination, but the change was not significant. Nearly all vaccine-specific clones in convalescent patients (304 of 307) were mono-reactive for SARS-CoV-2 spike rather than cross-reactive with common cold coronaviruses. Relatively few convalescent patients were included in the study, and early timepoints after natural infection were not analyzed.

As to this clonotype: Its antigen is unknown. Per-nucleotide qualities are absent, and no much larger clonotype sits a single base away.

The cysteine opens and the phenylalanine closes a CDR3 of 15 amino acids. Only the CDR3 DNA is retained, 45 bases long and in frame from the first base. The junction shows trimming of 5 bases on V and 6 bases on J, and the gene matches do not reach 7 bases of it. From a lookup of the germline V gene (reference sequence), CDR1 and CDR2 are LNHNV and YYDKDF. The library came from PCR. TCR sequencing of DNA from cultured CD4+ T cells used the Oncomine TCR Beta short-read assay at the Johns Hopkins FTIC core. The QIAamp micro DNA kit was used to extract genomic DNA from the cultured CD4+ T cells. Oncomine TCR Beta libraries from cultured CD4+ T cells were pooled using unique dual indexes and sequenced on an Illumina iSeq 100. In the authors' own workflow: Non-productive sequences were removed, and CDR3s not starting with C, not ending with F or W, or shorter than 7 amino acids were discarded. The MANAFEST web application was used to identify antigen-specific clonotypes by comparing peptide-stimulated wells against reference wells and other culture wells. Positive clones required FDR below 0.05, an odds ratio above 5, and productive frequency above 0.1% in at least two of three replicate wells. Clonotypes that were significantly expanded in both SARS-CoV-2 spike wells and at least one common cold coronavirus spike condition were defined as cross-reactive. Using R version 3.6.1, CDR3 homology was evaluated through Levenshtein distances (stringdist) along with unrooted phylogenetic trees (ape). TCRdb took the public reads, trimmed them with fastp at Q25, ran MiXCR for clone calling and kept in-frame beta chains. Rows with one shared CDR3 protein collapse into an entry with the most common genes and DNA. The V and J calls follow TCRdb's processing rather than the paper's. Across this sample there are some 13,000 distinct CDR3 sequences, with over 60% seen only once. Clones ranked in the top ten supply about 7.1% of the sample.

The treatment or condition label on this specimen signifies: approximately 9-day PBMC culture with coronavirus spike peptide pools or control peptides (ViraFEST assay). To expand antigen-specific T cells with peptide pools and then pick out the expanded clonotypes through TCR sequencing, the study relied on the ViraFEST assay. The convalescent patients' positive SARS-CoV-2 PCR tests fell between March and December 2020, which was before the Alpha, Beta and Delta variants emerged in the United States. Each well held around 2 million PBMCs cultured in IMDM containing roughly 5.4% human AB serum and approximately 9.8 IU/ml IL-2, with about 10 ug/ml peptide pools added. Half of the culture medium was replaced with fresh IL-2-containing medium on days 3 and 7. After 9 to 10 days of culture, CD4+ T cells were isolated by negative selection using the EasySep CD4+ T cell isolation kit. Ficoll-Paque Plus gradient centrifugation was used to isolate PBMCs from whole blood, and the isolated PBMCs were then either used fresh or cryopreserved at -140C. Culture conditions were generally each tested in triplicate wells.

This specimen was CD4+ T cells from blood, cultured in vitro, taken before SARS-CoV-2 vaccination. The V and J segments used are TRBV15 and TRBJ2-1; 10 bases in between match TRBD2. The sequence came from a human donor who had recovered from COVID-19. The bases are TGTGCCACCAGCCCTCTAGCGGGAGTACGCAATGAGCAGTTCTTC. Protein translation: CATSPLAGVRNEQFF.